This entry is about one TCR beta chain. The antigen is unknown. Approximately 100,000 TCR templates per sample were assayed. Sequencing was performed with immunoSEQ multiplex PCR; in TCRdb, only in-frame clones are kept and a portion is missing. The table includes over 60,000 clones, about 90% detected once. The sample is drawn from a study of siplizumab effects on memory and regulatory T cells. General study results and limits: Naive T cells seemed more diverse than memory cells; they also seemed major alloresponse contributors. To unstimulated subsets, only a minor fraction of alloreactive clones could be mapped. Of the proliferating CD4+ or CD8+ clones, roughly 80-97% lacked a naive or memory phenotype that could be assigned.

The CDR3 runs to 13 residues. The germline CDR1 and CDR2 sequences are SGHKS and YYEKEE (reference sequence). V was shortened by 2 bases and J by 4 bases, with 9 bases between the two germline ends. The genes are TRBV5-5 and TRBJ1-2, with D tentatively TRBD1 (6 bases). The receptor's source is a human donor in good health. The sample taken for sequencing was CD8+ T cells sorted from blood. CDR3 amino acids: CASSLTGPYGYTF. CDR3 bases: TGTGCCAGCAGCTTAACAGGGCCCTATGGCTACACCTTC.